The present T cell receptor (beta chain) was sequenced within a study of shared clonotypes between healthy human individuals. This clone has just one count. Assay: immunoSEQ multiplex PCR; the TCRdb copy retains only in-frame clones and omits some. The repertoire holds hundreds of thousands of clones, with around three quarters as singletons. V lost 5 bases, J lost 6 bases, and 11 bases lay in between. Germline V gene sequence: CDR1 LNHDA, CDR2 SQIVND (reference sequence). The CDR3 is 13 residues long. The sample taken for sequencing was PBMCs. The sequence derives from a middle-aged woman in good health. Some clones in this sample may be carry-over from other donors' samples. This chain links TRBV19 with TRBJ2-1; possibly TRBD2 for D (5 bases). CDR3 in DNA: TGTGCCAGTAGTGCTTCGAGGGCCAATGAGCAGTTCTTC. Residues: CASSASRANEQFF.